These T cell receptor beta chains were read from a single sample in a study of blood T cell repertoires in COVID-19. Produced via immunoSEQ multiplex PCR; TCRdb's table is partial and in-frame only. The sample holds about 140,000 clones, approximately 81% seen once. The sequencing sample was made of peripheral blood. Receptors were obtained from a woman aged 60-75 years with active or convalescent COVID-19. Each CDR3 is given with its conserved first and last residue. The D gene is left open where the match is weak. Rows give clone size only sometimes, using once, few, many, or a class for an expanded clone.

TGTGCCAGCAGTCCCGGACAGGGGGGCAATGAGCAGTTCTTC | CASSPGQGGNEQFF | TRBJ2-1 | few | TRBV6-5 | TRBD1
TGTGCCAGCAGGTTAGCTTTGGGGGACTTCTCACCCCTCCACTTT | CASRLALGDFSPLHF | TRBJ1-6 | many | TRBV28 | NA
TGCGCCAGCAGCTTGGTGTCAGGGCGCCTATTTAATTCACCCCTCCACTTT | CASSLVSGRLFNSPLHF | TRBJ1-6 | NA | TRBV5-1 | NA
TGCGCCAGCAGCTTGGTGGGACAGATCACAGATACGCAGTATTTT | CASSLVGQITDTQYF | TRBJ2-3 | NA | TRBV5-1 | TRBD1
TGTGCCACCAGTGAGCCGACTAGCGTCTTAAATGAGCAGTTCTTC | CATSEPTSVLNEQFF | TRBJ2-1 | few | TRBV24-1 | TRBD2
TGTGCCAGCAGTCGACAGCCATATAGCAATCAGCCCCAGCATTTT | CASSRQPYSNQPQHF | TRBJ1-5 | NA | TRBV6-2/TRBV6-3 | NA
TGTGCCAGTAGTCCTTATTCCCCGGGACAGGGGATAAACATTCAGTACTTC | CASSPYSPGQGINIQYF | TRBJ2-4 | once | TRBV19 | TRBD1
TGTGCCAGCAGCCAAGGACAGGGGAAGACTGAAGCTTTCTTT | CASSQGQGKTEAFF | TRBJ1-1 | few | TRBV3-1/TRBV3-2 | TRBD1
TGCGCCAGCAGCCCCTCTACTCCGGGGACAGGGAACGGCTACACCTTC | CASSPSTPGTGNGYTF | TRBJ1-2 | NA | TRBV4-1 | TRBD1
TGTGCCAGCAGGGGACAGCCCTATGGCTACACCTTC | CASRGQPYGYTF | TRBJ1-2 | NA | TRBV6-5 | TRBD1
TGTGCCAGCAGCCCTTATCCTCGAGGGGCGGGAGACACCTACAATGAGCAGTTCTTC | CASSPYPRGAGDTYNEQFF | TRBJ2-1 | NA | TRBV5-6 | TRBD2
TGTGCCAGCAGCCCGGGACTAGCGGGGATCACAGATACGCAGTATTTT | CASSPGLAGITDTQYF | TRBJ2-3 | NA | TRBV9 | TRBD2
TGTGCCATTGGGCAGGGGGGAAATACGCAGTATTTT | CAIGQGGNTQYF | TRBJ2-3 | NA | TRBV19 | NA
TGTGCCAGGGGGACAGGGAGCGGAGAAAAACTGTTTTTT | CARGTGSGEKLFF | TRBJ1-4 | NA | TRBV19 | TRBD1
TGCGCCAGCAGCTTATCCCCGGGAGATGAAAAACTGTTTTTT | CASSLSPGDEKLFF | TRBJ1-4 | few | TRBV5-1 | NA